These 24 T cell receptor beta chains were all obtained from the same sample, sequenced in a study of blood T cells in healthy people across ages (dated by TCRdb to the mid-2010s). The library relied on 5' RACE. Sequencing used an Illumina HiSeq 2500. A second 7 to 11 cycle PCR used a sample-barcoded 5' primer and a J-beta primer mix. The public reads were reanalyzed by TCRdb: fastp trimming at Q25, MiXCR alignment, in-frame beta chains only. Each entry is one CDR3 protein sequence, shown with its most common DNA and genes. In all, the sample holds fewer than 1.5 million distinct CDR3 sequences, and approximately 42% of those were seen once. The ten largest clones capture approximately 7.9% of the sample. Sequencing was performed on blood. The receptors derive from a woman between 18 and 30 years old in good health.

V is TRBV4-1 and J is TRBJ2-3, with TRBD2 as a possible D gene (7 bases). The CDR3 runs 16 residues. Trimming shortened V by 4 bases and J by 2 bases, and 16 bases separated the two germline ends. CDR1 and CDR2 (germline): MGHRA, YSYEKL. The CDR3 sequence: CASSPYVGGATDTQYF. In DNA, the CDR3 is TGCGCCAGCAGCCCATACGTGGGGGGGGCCACAGATACGCAGTATTTT.

Details on this clonotype: At one boundary the junction diverges from the germline segment, which might be a read error. The rearrangement links TRBV5-5 to TRBJ2-7; unclear D gene. Germline V CDR1 and CDR2: SGHKS, YYEKEE (reference sequence). This CDR3 is built from 14 residues. In DNA, the CDR3 is TGTGCCAGCAGCTTGGAGAGAGTCTCCGACGAGCAGTACTTC. This sequence encodes CASSLERVSDEQYF.

This clonotype showed up just a few times. V usage is TRBV20-1 and J usage is TRBJ2-7; 14 bases align to TRBD2. The ends lost 2 bases at V and 3 bases at J; junction bases unmatched: 9. This CDR3 has 17 amino acids. Germline CDR1 is DFQATT and CDR2 is SNEGSKA (reference sequence). Here the CDR3 DNA reads TGCAGTGCTAGACAGGGACTAGCGGGAGACATTTACTACGAGCAGTACTTC. Its translation is CSARQGLAGDIYYEQYF.

This chain links TRBV7-9 with TRBJ2-1; D unclear. V lost 5 bases and J lost 7, with 12 bases in between. The CDR3 has 13 residues. CDR1 and CDR2 (germline): SEHNR, FQNEAQ (reference sequence). CDR3 loop: CASSRTTHNEQFF. The CDR3 DNA reads as TGTGCCAGCAGCCGAACTACCCATAATGAGCAGTTCTTC.

The chain is built from TRBV28 and TRBJ1-1, with no clear D. The CDR3 has 11 residues. V shed 8 bases and J shed 8 bases, with 12 bases lying between them. The V gene's germline CDR1 is MDHEN and CDR2 SYDVKM. The CDR3 loop is CASRTFREAFF. DNA of the CDR3: TGTGCCAGCCGCACATTCCGAGAAGCTTTCTTT.

The V and J genes are TRBV24-1 and TRBJ2-1, with TRBD2 matching over 7 bases. V was clipped by 11 bases and J by 3 bases; unmatched bases: 12. Germline V gene sequence: CDR1 KGHDR, CDR2 SFDVKD. The CDR3 covers 15 residues. CDR3 protein: CAKNRLAANYNEQFF. CDR3 DNA sequence: TGTGCCAAAAACCGACTAGCAGCCAACTACAATGAGCAGTTCTTC.

Of note for this clonotype: At one end the junction does not follow the germline gene, possibly because of a read error. The chain couples TRBV6-5 to TRBJ1-2; 7 nucleotides agree with TRBD1. The CDR3 spans 14 residues. Germline V gene data show CDR1 as MNHEY and CDR2 as SVGAGI. CDR3 coding DNA: TGTACCAGCAGTTACACGGGACAGCCCTATGGCTACACCTTC. Protein: CTSSYTGQPYGYTF.

This clonotype has just a few counts. The J gene is TRBJ2-1, the V gene TRBV6-7, with D tentatively TRBD2 (6 bases). TRBV6-7 is labeled an ORF, and its function is uncertain. The CDR3 extends over 16 amino acids. Trimming took off 7 bases at V and 1 base at J, with 17 bases between the two ends. DNA of the CDR3: TGTGCCAGCAAATATTTGGGGGGTAGATCCTACAATGAGCAGTTCTTC. Its translation: CASKYLGGRSYNEQFF.

The V call is TRBV3-1, the J call TRBJ2-2, with D maybe TRBD2 (5 bases). Germline-derived CDR1 and CDR2 are LGHDT and YNNKEL (reference sequence). The CDR3 covers 16 residues. The V gene lost 4 bases and the J gene lost 4 bases, with 16 bases spanning the gap. CDR3 sequence (DNA): TGTGCCAGCAGCCCTCGCGGGCGAGCATTCACCGGGGAGCTGTTTTTT. This codes for CASSPRGRAFTGELFF.

The chain recombines TRBV12-3 or TRBV12-4 with TRBJ1-2, with 8 bases lining up with TRBD1. J lost 8 bases, V lost 7 bases, and 12 bases had no gene match. This CDR3 comprises 14 residues. CDR3 protein: CASTTTRHRGGYTF. The DNA for the CDR3 is TGTGCCAGCACCACTACCCGGCACAGGGGGGGCTACACCTTC.

The rearrangement links TRBV20-1 to TRBJ2-1; D unresolved. The germline V gene encodes CDR1 DFQATT and CDR2 SNEGSKA (reference sequence). Trimming shortened V by 6 bases and J by 9 bases, and 12 bases separated the two germline ends. This CDR3 spans 11 amino acids. The CDR3 coding sequence is TGCAGTGCCATCTTTAGGATTGAGCAGTTCTTC. Translating gives CSAIFRIEQFF.

The chain recombines TRBV4-2 with TRBJ1-2; 7 bases line up with TRBD1. The CDR3 runs to 16 residues. The germline V gene has CDR1 LGHNA and CDR2 YNFKEQ. V trimming: 1 base; J trimming: 2 bases; junction bases outside the gene matches: 7. CDR3: CASSQALPGQNYGYTF. The DNA of the CDR3 is TGTGCCAGCAGCCAAGCCCTCCCGGGACAGAACTATGGCTACACCTTC.

The chain is built from TRBV18 and TRBJ2-5; 8 positions match TRBD2. The V gene end was trimmed by 0 bases and the J gene end by 2 bases; junction bases not matched to a gene: 14. Germline V gene lookup returns CDR1 KGHSH and CDR2 LQKENI. The CDR3 is made up of 19 amino acids. The CDR3 spells CASSPPVSGSGGQQETQYF. The CDR3 nucleotides are TGTGCCAGCTCACCACCGGTTTCAGGAAGCGGGGGTCAGCAAGAGACCCAGTACTTC.

V is TRBV7-9 and J is TRBJ1-2, with 8 bases matching TRBD1. Losses at the gene ends were 8 bases for V and 12 bases for J; bases not matched to a gene: 11. This CDR3 has 12 amino acids. CDR1 is SEHNR, CDR2 FQNEAQ, per germline (reference sequence). CDR3 protein: CASGPGGTAHTF. The CDR3 DNA reads as TGTGCCAGCGGACCAGGGGGCACAGCTCACACCTTC.

In this sample, this clonotype turned up once. V gene TRBV3-1 combines with J gene TRBJ2-1; 10 bases line up with TRBD2. V trimming: 4 bases; J trimming: 10 bases; junction bases outside the gene matches: 10. The CDR3 sequence is 15 residues long. Germline V gene data show CDR1 as LGHDT and CDR2 as YNNKEL (reference sequence). The CDR3 sequence is CASSPGTSAVVEQFF. The CDR3 DNA reads TGTGCCAGCAGCCCCGGGACTAGCGCCGTCGTAGAGCAGTTCTTC.

Details on this clonotype: Germline and junction disagree at one end, which may indicate a read error. The rearrangement uses TRBV27 and TRBJ2-7; D is undetermined. Germline assignment: CDR1 MNHEY and CDR2 SMNVEV (reference sequence). There are 13 residues in the CDR3. Here the CDR3 DNA reads TGTGCCATCAGTTTTGGATACTCCTACGAGCAGTACTTC. Encoded protein: CAISFGYSYEQYF.

This clonotype was counted a few times. The J gene is TRBJ2-7, the V gene TRBV9, with D possibly being TRBD1 (6 bases). Germline CDR1 reads SGDLS; CDR2 reads YYNGEE. The V gene lost 3 bases and the J gene lost 6 bases, with 10 bases spanning the gap. This CDR3 contains 12 residues. Here the CDR3 DNA reads TGTGCCAGCAGCGGAACAGGGTTCGAGCAGTACTTC. It codes for CASSGTGFEQYF.

The genes are TRBV6-4 and TRBJ2-1, with D possibly being TRBD2 (5 bases). The CDR3 totals 14 residues. CDR1 and CDR2 (germline): MRHNA, SNTAGT. Deletions cut 3 bases from V and 6 bases from J, with 12 bases between. This CDR3 reads CASSEDSSRNEQFF. The DNA of the CDR3 is TGTGCCAGCAGTGAAGACTCTAGCCGCAATGAGCAGTTCTTC.

The chain is built from TRBV25-1 and TRBJ1-2; the match to TRBD1 covers 7 bases. CDR1 and CDR2 from the germline V gene are MGHDK and SYGVNS. This CDR3 is 15 amino acids long. V lost 4 bases to trimming and J lost 3 bases; unmatched junction nucleotides: 8. The DNA for the CDR3 is TGTGCCAGCAGTGTTGGGACAGCCCAATACTATGGCTACACCTTC. This gives the protein CASSVGTAQYYGYTF.

The rearrangement links TRBV15 to TRBJ2-1; 9 nucleotides align to TRBD1. V was pared by 0 bases and J by 7 bases, with 4 bases of the junction left unmatched. Germline assignment: CDR1 LNHNV and CDR2 YYDKDF (reference sequence). This CDR3 is built from 15 residues. DNA for the CDR3: TGTGCCACCAGCAGAGAAATGGGACAGGGAAATGAGCAGTTCTTC. Its protein product is CATSREMGQGNEQFF. The whole variable domain, remainder taken from reference TRBV15 and TRBJ2-1, is DAMVIQNPRYQVTQFGKPVTLSCSQTLNHNVMYWYQQKSSQAPKLLFHYYDKDFNNEADTPDNFQSRRPNTSFCFLDIRSPGLGDTAMYLCATSREMGQGNEQFFGPGTRLTVL.

This clonotype showed up just a few times. This rearrangement joins TRBV4-1 to TRBJ2-7; TRBD2 agrees at 7 bases. CDR1 and CDR2 (germline): MGHRA, YSYEKL. The CDR3 extends over 15 amino acids. The ends lost 0 bases at V and 6 bases at J; junction bases unmatched: 8. The CDR3 DNA is TGCGCCAGCAGCCAAGAAAGCGGGATAATCTCCGAGCAGTACTTC. Amino acids: CASSQESGIISEQYF.

Regarding this clonotype: A junction end diverges from the germline sequence, so it may reflect a read error. The chain couples TRBV4-1 to TRBJ2-1; no reliable D call. The CDR3 totals 13 residues. Germline CDR1 reads MGHRA; CDR2 reads YSYEKL. For the CDR3, the DNA is TGCGCCGGCAGCCAAGATGATAGGTCGGGGCAGTTCTTC. It translates to CAGSQDDRSGQFF.

The count of this clonotype is one. The chain has TRBV20-1 and TRBJ1-1, with D tentatively TRBD1 (5 bases). V was trimmed by 2 bases and J by 4 bases, leaving 14 bases between them. CDR1 is DFQATT, CDR2 SNEGSKA, per germline (reference sequence). This CDR3 has 14 residues. Here the CDR3 reads CSARRGLGGTEAFF. CDR3 in DNA: TGCAGTGCTAGACGCGGCCTCGGGGGCACTGAAGCTTTCTTT.

This clonotype showed up just a few times. The chain carries TRBV3-1 and TRBJ2-7, with D uncertain. Germline CDR1 is LGHDT and CDR2 is YNNKEL (reference sequence). Between the trimmed V and J ends, which lost 0 bases and 0 bases, there was a span of 9 bases. This CDR3 is 15 amino acids long. The CDR3 region has the DNA TGTGCCAGCAGCCAAGAGTGGGTAGACTCCTACGAGCAGTACTTC. This translates into CASSQEWVDSYEQYF.